A selection of T cell receptor beta chains follows, all from one sample in a study of blood T cell repertoires in COVID-19. The protocol was immunoSEQ multiplex PCR, while the TCRdb copy is restricted to in-frame clones and leaves out a portion. The sample has 270,000 or so clones, approximately 81% seen once; the top ten hold less than 3%. The specimen was peripheral blood. The receptor set was obtained from a woman aged 60-75 years with active or convalescent COVID-19. CDR3s include the opening cysteine and the closing phenylalanine or tryptophan. Each record gives: J gene, clone size, V gene, CDR3 protein. Size tells how often a clone was seen (once, few, many) or the class of an expanded clone, and some rows leave it out.

J gene: TRBJ1-1; clone size: .; V gene: TRBV19; CDR3 protein: CASSISPTGSEAFF
J gene: TRBJ1-5; clone size: .; V gene: TRBV4-2; CDR3 protein: CASSTSGQGGYDQPQHF
J gene: TRBJ1-2; clone size: .; V gene: TRBV5-8; CDR3 protein: CASSGQGYFYGYTF
J gene: TRBJ2-1; clone size: .; V gene: TRBV19; CDR3 protein: CASSLDWRGGRDEQFF
J gene: TRBJ2-2; clone size: .; V gene: TRBV2; CDR3 protein: CASSGRRGSGELFF
J gene: TRBJ1-2; clone size: few; V gene: TRBV10-3; CDR3 protein: CAISLGQGYGYTF
J gene: TRBJ2-7; clone size: .; V gene: TRBV12-3/TRBV12-4; CDR3 protein: CASSGDSYGQYF
J gene: TRBJ1-2; clone size: .; V gene: TRBV24-1; CDR3 protein: CATSDSVGGYTF
J gene: TRBJ1-1; clone size: .; V gene: TRBV10-3; CDR3 protein: CAISESGQLDTEAFF
J gene: TRBJ2-3; clone size: .; V gene: TRBV7-2; CDR3 protein: CASSLDGGGLPDTQYF
J gene: TRBJ1-4; clone size: .; V gene: TRBV9; CDR3 protein: CASSVSPSKPQLFF
J gene: TRBJ2-7; clone size: once; V gene: TRBV5-8; CDR3 protein: CASSRWLRDWPYEQYF
J gene: TRBJ2-1; clone size: .; V gene: TRBV10-2; CDR3 protein: CASSFGTSGEEQFF
J gene: TRBJ2-2; clone size: .; V gene: TRBV7-3; CDR3 protein: CASSPLLAGGTTGELFF
J gene: TRBJ2-3; clone size: .; V gene: TRBV3-1/TRBV3-2; CDR3 protein: CASSPVGTGTQYF
J gene: TRBJ1-4; clone size: .; V gene: TRBV5-4; CDR3 protein: CASSWRGGTNEKLFF
J gene: TRBJ1-4; clone size: once; V gene: TRBV7-6; CDR3 protein: CASSLEPAFNEKLFF
J gene: TRBJ2-4; clone size: .; V gene: TRBV25-1; CDR3 protein: CASSPGLAGGGAKNIQYF
J gene: TRBJ1-1; clone size: .; V gene: TRBV27; CDR3 protein: CASSLASLNTEAFF